One and the same sample provided the 19 T cell receptor beta chains below, sequenced in a study of blood T cell repertoires in COVID-19. Using immunoSEQ multiplex PCR, the repertoire was profiled, and TCRdb retains in-frame clones only, with some absent. The top ten hold under 1.1% of the sample, which has around 300,000 clones, about 90% seen once. The specimen was peripheral blood. Receptors originate from a woman aged 40 to 50 with COVID-19, enrolled during active disease.

The V call is TRBV7-8, the J call TRBJ1-2; 8 positions agree with TRBD1. With 6 bases clipped from V and 9 bases from J, the junction kept 15 bases outside the gene matches. The CDR3 totals 15 residues. Looked up from germline, CDR1 is SGHVS and CDR2 is FQNEAQ. CDR3 coding DNA: TGTGCCAGCAGTAAGACAGGGGTCGAGGCTACCAGCTACACCTTC. This codes for CASSKTGVEATSYTF.

This sequence joins TRBV27 and TRBJ2-7, with 9 bases lining up with TRBD1. The CDR3 extends over 16 amino acids. The V gene end was trimmed by 5 bases and the J gene end by 5 bases; junction bases not matched to a gene: 13. CDR1 and CDR2 from the germline V gene are MNHEY and SMNVEV (reference sequence). CDR3: CASSPLSWDRAHEQYF. The CDR3 DNA reads as TGTGCCAGCAGTCCCCTGTCGTGGGACAGGGCCCACGAGCAGTACTTC.

This clone was detected only once. The gene calls are TRBV19 and TRBJ1-5; the match to TRBD1 covers 7 bases. Germline V CDR1 and CDR2: LNHDA, SQIVND (reference sequence). CDR3 length: 13 amino acids. J was trimmed by 7 bases and V by 5 bases; bases with no gene match: 5. The CDR3 reads CASSSDRKQPQHF. The CDR3 DNA reads TGTGCCAGTAGTTCGGACAGGAAGCAGCCCCAGCATTTT.

The V and J genes are TRBV30 and TRBJ1-3; 10 bases match TRBD1. From germline, CDR1 is GTSNPN and CDR2 SVGIG (reference sequence). The CDR3 is 15 amino acids. J was trimmed by 0 bases and V by 3 bases; bases with no gene match: 2. CDR3 DNA sequence: TGTGCCTGGAGGGGACAGGGGTACTCTGGAAACACCATATATTTT. Protein sequence: CAWRGQGYSGNTIYF. The full variable domain, in which reference TRBV30 and TRBJ1-3 provide the parts outside the CDR3, is SQTIHQWPATLVQPVGSPLSLECTVEGTSNPNLYWYRQAAGRGLQLLFYSVGIGQISSEVPQNLSASRPQDRQFILSSKKLLLSDSGFYLCAWRGQGYSGNTIYFGEGSWLTVV.

The CDR3 DNA reads TGTGCCAGCTCACTTCTAGACAGAAACACTGAAGCTTTCTTT. Residues: CASSLLDRNTEAFF. The V call is TRBV18, the J call TRBJ1-1, with D possibly being TRBD1 (5 bases). The germline CDR1 and CDR2 sequences are KGHSH and LQKENI. V lost 4 bases, J lost 2 bases, and 11 bases lay in between. This CDR3 is 14 amino acids long.

This clone is a singleton in its sample. The CDR3 ends on some other residue instead of the conserved phenylalanine or tryptophan, so this is likely a read error. The limits of the CDR3 on the DNA are not certain, so only TCRdb's listed CDR3 is given. V and J are TRBV28 and TRBJ2-7; TRBD1, the D gene given by the table, was not confirmed from the DNA. The germline V gene has CDR1 MDHEN and CDR2 SYDVKM. The length of the CDR3 is 12 amino acids, counting both ends. The CDR3 sequence: CASSDREILGMR.

J is TRBJ2-5 and V is TRBV12-2; TRBD1 was called by the table and not checked on the DNA. TRBV12-2 is given as a pseudogene. This CDR3 spans 15 amino acids. CDR3 coding DNA: TGTGCAAGTCGCTCCAGGGGGTGGGACCAAGAGACCCAGTACTTC. It yields the protein CASRSRGWDQETQYF.

The sample holds a few counts of this clone. V usage is TRBV19 and J usage is TRBJ2-7; 9 nucleotides line up with TRBD2. V lost 11 bases and J lost 6; bases outside the gene matches: 17. Germline V gene data show CDR1 as LNHDA and CDR2 as SQIVND (reference sequence). The CDR3 runs 15 residues. The DNA for the CDR3 is TGTGCCGAGTGGGACCCGGCTAGCGGGGCTCCCGAGCAGTACTTC. Translating it yields CAEWDPASGAPEQYF.

This rearrangement joins TRBV5-1 to TRBJ2-1, with TRBD2 identical over 10 bases. Germline CDR1 and CDR2: SGHRS and YFSETQ. The junction had 8 bases not matched to a gene; V was cut back by 7 bases and J by 4 bases. This CDR3 contains 15 residues. The CDR3 region has the DNA TGCGCCAGCCGCACTAGCGGGACATTTTACAATGAGCAGTTCTTC. Protein product: CASRTSGTFYNEQFF.

As concerns this clone: The identical CDR3 is also encoded by other nucleotide sequences in the sample. The chain recombines TRBV29-1 with TRBJ1-4; 7 bases are shared with TRBD1. The germline CDR1 and CDR2 sequences are SQVTM and ANQGSEA. V lost 2 bases to trimming and J lost 6 bases; unmatched junction nucleotides: 0. The CDR3 length is 12 residues. This chain's CDR3 is CSVEQGDEKLFF. The CDR3 bases are TGCAGCGTTGAACAGGGGGATGAAAAACTGTTTTTT.

This chain links TRBV15 with TRBJ2-3, with D tentatively TRBD2 (6 bases). CDR1 is LNHNV and CDR2 is YYDKDF in the germline V gene (reference sequence). Trimming pared 3 bases from V and 14 bases from J, leaving 24 bases between. This CDR3 region has 15 residues. The CDR3 nucleotides are TGTGCCACCAGCAGCCCGGGGGTTATAGTTCCACCCTCGTATTTT. Its protein is CATSSPGVIVPPSYF. The complete variable domain, with remaining parts taken from reference TRBV15 and TRBJ2-3, reads DAMVIQNPRYQVTQFGKPVTLSCSQTLNHNVMYWYQQKSSQAPKLLFHYYDKDFNNEADTPDNFQSRRPNTSFCFLDIRSPGLGDTAMYLCATSSPGVIVPPSYFGPGTRLTVL.

The gene calls are TRBV2 and TRBJ1-1; D perhaps matches TRBD1 (5 bases). The V end lost 6 bases, the J end lost 1 base, and 9 bases lay between the germline ends. Germline V gene lookup returns CDR1 SNHLY and CDR2 FYNNEI. The CDR3 covers 13 residues. The CDR3 loop is CASRYDRNTEAFF. DNA for the CDR3: TGTGCCAGCAGGTATGACAGGAACACTGAAGCTTTCTTT.

This chain uses TRBV4-1 with TRBJ1-2, with D perhaps TRBD1 (6 bases). The CDR3 loop spans 14 amino acids. Per the germline V gene, CDR1 is MGHRA and CDR2 is YSYEKL. V lost 4 bases to trimming and J lost 5 bases, with 14 bases between them. The CDR3 sequence is CASSPGTRGYGYTF. In nucleotides, the CDR3 is TGCGCCAGCAGCCCTGGTACCAGGGGTTATGGCTACACCTTC.

This clone came up once. The chain has TRBV28 and TRBJ2-7; 12 positions match TRBD2. The germline V gene has CDR1 MDHEN and CDR2 SYDVKM. V trimming: 6 bases; J trimming: 3 bases; junction bases outside the gene matches: 21. This CDR3 comprises 20 residues. CDR3 sequence: CASRPWRGPSGRAHLYEQYF. The CDR3 DNA follows: TGTGCCAGCAGACCCTGGAGGGGACCTAGCGGGAGGGCCCATCTCTACGAGCAGTACTTC. The complete variable domain, with remaining parts taken from reference TRBV28 and TRBJ2-7, reads DVKVTQSSRYLVKRTGEKVFLECVQDMDHENMFWYRQDPGLGLRLIYFSYDVKMKEKGDIPEGYSVSREKKERFSLILESASTNQTSMYLCASRPWRGPSGRAHLYEQYFGPGTRLTVT.

The chain couples TRBV7-8 to TRBJ2-7; 8 nucleotides align to TRBD1. J lost 7 bases, V lost 5 bases, and 10 bases had no gene match. The CDR3 loop spans 14 amino acids. Germline values: CDR1 SGHVS, CDR2 FQNEAQ. DNA of the CDR3: TGTGCCAGCAGCGGACCAGGGGGCCGGGGGGAGCAGTACTTC. Translating it yields CASSGPGGRGEQYF.

J is TRBJ1-1 and V is TRBV3-1 (or the pseudogene TRBV3-2); D ambiguous. Between the trimmed V and J ends, which lost 4 bases and 3 bases, there was a span of 6 bases. Germline CDR1 reads LGHDT; CDR2 reads YNNKEL (reference sequence). This CDR3 is 12 amino acids long. The CDR3 nucleotides read TGTGCCAGCAGCCTCGGGGACACTGAAGCTTTCTTT. Its translation: CASSLGDTEAFF.

The chain couples TRBV29-1 to TRBJ2-1; maybe TRBD2 (6 bases). The CDR3 has 13 amino acids. The germline V gene encodes CDR1 SQVTM and CDR2 ANQGSEA. V was clipped by 1 base and J by 4 bases, with 8 bases between them. This chain's CDR3 is CSVEAGTYNEQFF. The CDR3 nucleotides are TGCAGCGTTGAAGCCGGGACTTACAATGAGCAGTTCTTC.

V gene TRBV5-8 combines with J gene TRBJ1-2; 7 nucleotides align to TRBD1. The CDR3 runs to 14 residues. The germline CDR1 and CDR2 sequences are SGHTS and YDEGEE. The V and J ends lost 3 bases and 3 bases, in that order; junction bases with no gene match: 5. CDR3 sequence: CASSSRDSYYGYTF. CDR3 in DNA: TGTGCCAGCAGCTCCCGGGACAGTTACTATGGCTACACCTTC.

This clone has just one count. The chain carries TRBV5-1 and TRBJ2-1; 8 bases are a match to TRBD2. Looked up from germline, CDR1 is SGHRS and CDR2 is YFSETQ. J was trimmed by 0 bases and V by 0 bases; bases with no gene match: 5. This CDR3 has 17 amino acids. The CDR3 DNA follows: TGCGCCAGCAGCTTGGACATAGCGGGGAGCTCCTACAATGAGCAGTTCTTC. It is translated as CASSLDIAGSSYNEQFF.